The 24 T cell receptor beta chains listed next were all sequenced from one sample in a study of CD8 T cells in ankylosing spondylitis. Study-level points and caveats: Among TCR beta sequences, a motif of several highly homologous variants appeared characteristic of ankylosing spondylitis blood.

TCRdb reanalysed the 5' RACE reads using MiXCR and keeps one entry per CDR3 protein. This sample has fewer than 550,000 distinct CDR3 sequences, with under 5.5% found just once. Their antigens remain unidentified. Sample: blood, either unsorted or a sorted T cell fraction (not recorded which). The source is a male donor with ankylosing spondylitis.

This clonotype has a count of ten or more. The rearrangement uses TRBV5-1 and TRBJ1-2; 8 positions match TRBD1. The germline CDR1 and CDR2 sequences are SGHRS and YFSETQ. The length of the CDR3 is 14 residues. The J segment lost 5 bases and the V segment lost 6 bases, leaving 9 bases of the junction unmatched. The CDR3 loop is CASTRDRGPYGYTF. The DNA of the CDR3 is TGCGCCAGCACCCGAGACAGGGGACCTTATGGCTACACCTTC.

Many counts were recorded for this clonotype. This CDR3 reads CASSQAIRGYTDTQYF. CDR3 sequence (DNA): TGTGCCAGCAGCCAAGCCATCAGGGGATACACAGATACGCAGTATTTT. The chain carries TRBV14 and TRBJ2-3; D possibly corresponds to TRBD1 (6 bases). The CDR3 runs to 16 residues. The V gene lost 1 base and the J gene lost 2 bases, with 13 bases spanning the gap. Germline CDR1 reads SGHDN; CDR2 reads FVKESK.

A few counts support this clonotype. This rearrangement joins TRBV27 to TRBJ2-7; 12 nucleotides agree with TRBD1. The CDR3 has 16 residues. Germline values: CDR1 MNHEY, CDR2 SMNVEV (reference sequence). The ends lost 2 bases at V and 6 bases at J; junction bases unmatched: 8. The chain's CDR3 is CASSLGPGQGAVEQYF. The CDR3 coding sequence is TGTGCCAGCAGTTTAGGTCCGGGACAGGGGGCTGTCGAGCAGTACTTC.

This clonotype was counted many times. This rearrangement joins TRBV20-1 to TRBJ2-7; D perhaps matches TRBD2 (6 bases). CDR1 DFQATT and CDR2 SNEGSKA come from the germline V gene (reference sequence). Trimming removed 6 bases from V and 8 bases from J, with 20 bases in between. The CDR3 runs to 13 residues. As DNA, the CDR3 is TGCAGTGCAACCGGGACTTGGGCTTCGAAGCAGTACTTC. Its translation is CSATGTWASKQYF.

The sample holds many counts of this clonotype. V gene TRBV18 combines with J gene TRBJ1-1; no firm D call. V lost 0 bases to trimming and J lost 1 base, with 9 bases between them. The CDR3 sequence is 15 residues long. The germline CDR1 and CDR2 sequences are KGHSH and LQKENI. The CDR3 is CASSPPGSQNTEAFF. CDR3 in DNA: TGTGCCAGCTCACCACCGGGTAGCCAGAACACTGAAGCTTTCTTT.

This chain joins TRBV9 and TRBJ2-7; 8 nucleotides align to TRBD1. Germline V gene data show CDR1 as SGDLS and CDR2 as YYNGEE. Trimming removed 3 bases from V and 2 bases from J; junction bases left unmatched: 7. The CDR3 is made up of 15 amino acids. The CDR3 region is CASSGDRQGTYEQYF. For the CDR3, the DNA is TGTGCCAGCAGCGGGGACAGACAGGGGACCTACGAGCAGTACTTC.

The chain links TRBV2 to TRBJ2-1; D is unresolved. Deletions cut 4 bases from V and 6 bases from J, with 16 bases between. Germline CDR1 reads SNHLY; CDR2 reads FYNNEI. The CDR3 length is 15 residues. The CDR3 spells CASSGVSGSGNEQFF. CDR3 nucleotide sequence: TGTGCCAGCAGTGGGGTTAGTGGCTCCGGCAATGAGCAGTTCTTC.

This clonotype has ten or more counts. The chain uses TRBV12-3 or TRBV12-4 and TRBJ2-2, with a tentative D call TRBD1 (5 bases). CDR3 length: 15 amino acids. V was trimmed by 6 bases and J by 2 bases, leaving 13 bases between them. In DNA form, the CDR3 reads TGTGCCAGCAGCCGGCGCAGGGCAAACACCGGGGAGCTGTTTTTT. This codes for CASSRRRANTGELFF.

There are many counts of this clonotype. This chain connects TRBV10-3 to TRBJ2-1; 10 positions match TRBD2. The V gene end was trimmed by 10 bases and the J gene end by 6 bases; junction bases not matched to a gene: 3. The CDR3 length is 12 residues. CDR1 ENHRY and CDR2 SYGVKD come from the germline V gene. The CDR3 region has the DNA TGTGCCACACTAGCGGGGCTCAATGAGCAGTTCTTC. Its protein product is CATLAGLNEQFF.

This clonotype was found a few times. The chain recombines TRBV4-3 with TRBJ2-5; 7 bases map to TRBD1. CDR3 size: 15 residues. The J segment lost 2 bases and the V segment lost 4 bases, leaving 7 bases of the junction unmatched. Germline CDR1 reads LGHNA; CDR2 reads YSLEER. The DNA of the CDR3 is TGCGCCAGCAGCCGAGCCGGGACAGAACAAGAGACCCAGTACTTC. Translating it yields CASSRAGTEQETQYF.

This clonotype was detected only a few times. The V gene is TRBV3-1, the J gene TRBJ2-7; a possible D gene is TRBD2 (6 bases). The CDR3 has 15 residues. V was shortened by 3 bases and J by 3 bases, with 15 bases between the two germline ends. CDR1 is LGHDT, CDR2 YNNKEL, per germline (reference sequence). The CDR3 is CASSHETQGGYEQYF. Written as DNA, the CDR3 is TGTGCCAGCAGCCATGAAACGCAGGGAGGCTACGAGCAGTACTTC.

This clonotype has only a few counts. The chain couples TRBV3-1 to TRBJ2-7; TRBD2 agrees at 7 bases. This CDR3 has 17 residues. The germline V gene has CDR1 LGHDT and CDR2 YNNKEL (reference sequence). Unmatched junction bases numbered 10, after V lost 0 bases and J lost 2 bases. CDR3 DNA sequence: TGTGCCAGCAGCCAAGATACGCAGCGGGGCCGAGCCTACGAGCAGTACTTC. It encodes CASSQDTQRGRAYEQYF.

This clonotype was found many times. J is TRBJ2-7 and V is TRBV5-1; no reliable D call. Per the germline V gene, CDR1 is SGHRS and CDR2 is YFSETQ. V was cut by 3 bases and J by 0 bases, with 13 bases left in between. The length of the CDR3 is 15 residues. For the CDR3, the DNA is TGCGCCAGCAGCTCCGGGTTCCCGGGCTCCTACGAGCAGTACTTC. Protein: CASSSGFPGSYEQYF.

In this sample, this clonotype turned up many times. The chain combines TRBV28 with TRBJ2-1, with 8 bases matching TRBD1. CDR3 length equals 16 residues. Looked up from germline, CDR1 is MDHEN and CDR2 is SYDVKM. The J segment lost 2 bases and the V segment lost 5 bases, leaving 8 bases of the junction unmatched. The CDR3: CASSPRTGKTYNEQFF. Here the CDR3 DNA reads TGTGCCAGCAGTCCGAGGACAGGGAAAACCTACAATGAGCAGTTCTTC.

Only a few counts were recorded for this clonotype. V and J are TRBV27 and TRBJ2-1; the match to TRBD2 covers 10 bases. Losses at the gene ends were 0 bases for V and 0 bases for J; bases not matched to a gene: 5. CDR3 length equals 18 residues. The germline V gene encodes CDR1 MNHEY and CDR2 SMNVEV (reference sequence). The CDR3 sequence is CASSLSSGRPSSYNEQFF. In DNA, the CDR3 is TGTGCCAGCAGTTTATCTAGCGGGAGGCCCAGCTCCTACAATGAGCAGTTCTTC.

The rearrangement uses TRBV20-1 and TRBJ2-7; TRBD2 agrees at 11 bases. V lost 5 bases, J lost 2 bases, and 11 bases stayed unmatched. The germline gives CDR1 DFQATT, CDR2 SNEGSKA (reference sequence). This CDR3 contains 16 residues. The chain's CDR3 is CSAAGTSGEYTYEQYF. The CDR3 DNA sequence: TGCAGTGCTGCCGGGACTAGCGGAGAGTATACCTACGAGCAGTACTTC.

This clonotype has only a few counts. This chain uses TRBV12-3 or TRBV12-4 with TRBJ2-2; tentative D call: TRBD1 (6 bases). V dropped 5 bases and J dropped 6 bases, with 16 bases sitting between them. The CDR3 totals 15 residues. The CDR3 reads CASSPTGFMAGELFF. In nucleotides, the CDR3 is TGTGCCAGCAGTCCTACAGGGTTCATGGCCGGGGAGCTGTTTTTT.

This clonotype was observed many times. The J gene is TRBJ1-2, the V gene TRBV6-1; TRBD1 agrees at 7 bases. CDR1 and CDR2 (germline): MNHNS, SASEGT. Unmatched junction bases numbered 17, after V lost 9 bases and J lost 4 bases. CDR3 length: 16 residues. This CDR3 reads CARKRPQGGSSYGYTF. Written as DNA, the CDR3 is TGTGCCAGAAAGAGACCCCAGGGGGGTTCCTCCTATGGCTACACCTTC.

This clonotype was seen ten or more times. V and J are TRBV18 and TRBJ1-1; the D gene is possibly TRBD1 (5 bases). Germline V gene sequence: CDR1 KGHSH, CDR2 LQKENI. V shed 2 bases and J shed 1 base, with 11 bases lying between them. The CDR3 has 15 amino acids. This CDR3 is CASSPGTFPNTEAFF. The CDR3 nucleotides read TGTGCCAGCTCACCAGGGACCTTCCCGAACACTGAAGCTTTCTTT.

This clonotype was seen ten or more times. The chain combines TRBV14 with TRBJ2-7; a possible D gene is TRBD1 (6 bases). Trimming cost V 1 base and J 3 bases, with 13 bases left between them. CDR1 is SGHDN and CDR2 is FVKESK in the germline V gene. This CDR3 is 15 amino acids long. CDR3 DNA: TGTGCCAGCAGCCAAGGCTGGACAGATTACTACGAGCAGTACTTC. The encoded protein is CASSQGWTDYYEQYF.

This clonotype was observed a few times. The V and J genes are TRBV7-8 and TRBJ2-7; TRBD1 matches at 10 bases. CDR3 length: 15 residues. V lost 7 bases and J lost 5; bases outside the gene matches: 11. Germline V lookup: CDR1 SGHVS, CDR2 FQNEAQ. The CDR3 sequence: CASTPTGDRGHEQYF. CDR3 coding DNA: TGTGCCAGCACCCCGACCGGGGACAGGGGCCACGAGCAGTACTTC.

This clonotype was seen many times. The chain joins TRBV4-2 to TRBJ2-7, with 8 bases matching TRBD2. CDR3 size: 16 residues. Germline lookup yields CDR1 LGHNA and CDR2 YNFKEQ. With 1 base clipped from V and 1 base from J, the junction kept 6 bases outside the gene matches. CDR3 sequence reads: CASSQGRGGPSYEQYF. In DNA form, the CDR3 reads TGTGCCAGCAGCCAAGGGCGCGGGGGGCCTTCCTACGAGCAGTACTTC.

This clonotype occurred many times. V usage is TRBV4-1 and J usage is TRBJ1-1; perhaps TRBD1 as D (5 bases). Germline CDR1 reads MGHRA; CDR2 reads YSYEKL. Trimming left V 6 bases short and J 0 bases short, with 20 bases between. CDR3 length: 17 amino acids. CDR3 sequence: CASRPVPLRELNTEAFF. In DNA form, the CDR3 reads TGCGCCAGCAGACCGGTCCCTCTCAGGGAACTGAACACTGAAGCTTTCTTT.

Ten or more counts support this clonotype. This chain joins TRBV5-1 and TRBJ1-1; no definite D call. Looked up from germline, CDR1 is SGHRS and CDR2 is YFSETQ. The germline V and J ends were trimmed by 1 base and 0 bases, with 7 bases remaining between them. The CDR3 sequence is 14 residues long. The CDR3 region has the DNA TGCGCCAGCAGCTTGTCAGGTTTGAACACTGAAGCTTTCTTT. This sequence encodes CASSLSGLNTEAFF.